The 26 T cell receptor beta chains presented below share a single source sample, sequenced in a study of blood T cells in healthy people across ages. For the second PCR, which ran for roughly 6 to 11 cycles, a sample-barcoded 5' primer and a J-beta primer mix were used. MiXCR, applied by TCRdb to the 5' RACE reads, yields one record per CDR3 protein. The repertoire holds some 640,000 distinct CDR3 sequences, with about 30% as singletons. The sequenced material came from blood. The source is a woman of 80 years or more in good health.

This clonotype was seen repeatedly, ten times or more. This sequence joins TRBV20-1 and TRBJ1-2; D is perhaps TRBD1 (5 bases). Trimming removed 6 bases from V and 7 bases from J, with 15 bases in between. The CDR3 consists of 12 residues. CDR1 is DFQATT and CDR2 is SNEGSKA in the germline V gene (reference sequence). CDR3 nucleotide sequence: TGCAGTGCCCTGGGACTGAGGGTTGGCTACACCTTC. Protein product: CSALGLRVGYTF.

This clonotype was counted at least ten times. The chain links TRBV29-1 to TRBJ2-3; D unclear. The CDR3 is 12 residues long. In germline, CDR1 is SQVTM, CDR2 ANQGSEA. The V gene lost 7 bases and the J gene lost 2 bases, with 10 bases spanning the gap. The CDR3 DNA follows: TGCAGCGCCATCCGGGCCACAGATACGCAGTATTTT. It specifies CSAIRATDTQYF.

Ten or more counts support this clonotype. The chain is built from TRBV12-3 or TRBV12-4 and TRBJ2-3; 8 bases fit TRBD2. J lost 0 bases, V lost 3 bases, and 5 bases had no gene match. CDR3 length: 16 amino acids. CDR3: CASSFGSGGSTDTQYF. The DNA of the CDR3 is TGTGCCAGCAGTTTTGGATCGGGGGGGAGCACAGATACGCAGTATTTT.

Only a few counts were recorded for this clonotype. The rearrangement joins TRBV2 to TRBJ2-3, with a weak D call TRBD1 (5 bases). CDR3 length: 11 amino acids. Germline V gene sequence: CDR1 SNHLY, CDR2 FYNNEI. V was trimmed by 8 bases and J by 4 bases, leaving 7 bases between them. The DNA for the CDR3 is TGTGCCAGCGGACAATCAGATACGCAGTATTTT. Translated: CASGQSDTQYF.

The chain is built from TRBV15 and TRBJ2-3, with 14 bases aligning to TRBD2. Germline V gene lookup returns CDR1 LNHNV and CDR2 YYDKDF (reference sequence). The CDR3 covers 16 residues. The J segment lost 2 bases and the V segment lost 3 bases, leaving 1 base of the junction unmatched. The CDR3 here is CATSRTSGGATDTQYF. For the CDR3, the DNA is TGTGCCACCAGCAGGACTAGCGGGGGGGCCACAGATACGCAGTATTTT.

This clonotype was seen ten or more times. This chain joins TRBV5-1 and TRBJ2-7; TRBD2 matches 14 bases. Per germline, CDR1 SGHRS and CDR2 YFSETQ. This CDR3 has 17 amino acids. After removal of 3 bases from V and 1 base from J, the junction contained 6 bases not matched to a gene. The CDR3 here is CASSSGLAGALSYEQYF. The CDR3 DNA reads as TGCGCCAGCAGCTCGGGACTAGCGGGGGCCCTATCCTACGAGCAGTACTTC.

Concerning this clonotype: A much more abundant neighbour one base away suggests this may be a read error. V is TRBV20-1 and J is TRBJ1-2; a possible D gene is TRBD1 (6 bases). V gave up 6 bases and J gave up 4 bases, with 24 bases separating them. Germline CDR1 DFQATT, CDR2 SNEGSKA (reference sequence). CDR3 length: 16 residues. CDR3 region: CSAKMGGAARFYGYTF. CDR3 sequence (DNA): TGCAGTGCCAAGATGGGGGGGGCCGCACGATTCTATGGCTACACCTTC.

This clonotype has a count of ten or more. The V and J genes are TRBV3-1 and TRBJ2-7; D is unclear. The CDR3 is 13 residues long. CDR1 and CDR2 from the germline V gene are LGHDT and YNNKEL (reference sequence). The V end was cut by 1 base, the J end by 5 bases, with 9 bases between. CDR3 protein: CASSQVSEDEQYF. In DNA, the CDR3 is TGTGCCAGCAGCCAAGTTTCGGAAGACGAGCAGTACTTC.

This clonotype was seen only a few times. Sequence at one end of the junction differs from germline and may be a read error. This rearrangement joins TRBV15 to TRBJ2-5; 8 bases line up with TRBD1. The closer fit of TRBJ2-7 to the DNA end suggests the J call may be wrong. Germline V gene sequence: CDR1 LNHNV, CDR2 YYDKDF (reference sequence). This CDR3 has 14 amino acids. The CDR3 reads CAASRDRGPYEQYF. The CDR3 DNA reads TGTGCCGCCAGCAGAGACAGGGGCCCCTACGAGCAGTACTTC.

The rearrangement joins TRBV5-5 to TRBJ1-3; D is undetermined. The CDR3 is 17 residues long. V shed 1 base and J shed 4 bases, with 18 bases lying between them. The germline CDR1 and CDR2 sequences are SGHKS and YYEKEE (reference sequence). Here the CDR3 DNA reads TGTGCCAGCAGCTTGTATAGCAGGCTGGCCTCGGGAAACACCATATATTTT. Its protein product is CASSLYSRLASGNTIYF.

The chain has TRBV29-1 and TRBJ2-3; 7 bases are shared with TRBD1. This CDR3 has 15 residues. With 4 bases clipped from V and 2 bases from J, the junction kept 9 bases outside the gene matches. Germline V lookup: CDR1 SQVTM, CDR2 ANQGSEA. CDR3 nucleotides: TGCAGCGTTGTACAGGGGTCCGTTTCCACAGATACGCAGTATTTT. Protein: CSVVQGSVSTDTQYF.

Concerning this clonotype itself: The junction departs from the called germline gene at one end, perhaps through a read error. The chain carries TRBV10-3 and TRBJ1-4, with TRBD1 matching over 9 bases. Germline CDR1 reads ENHRY; CDR2 reads SYGVKD. CDR3 length: 13 amino acids. DNA of the CDR3: TGTACCATAGCCGGGACAGGGAATGAAAAACCGTTTTTT. Protein: CTIAGTGNEKPFF.

This clonotype appeared many times. The chain is built from TRBV30 and TRBJ2-7; no clear D gene. The CDR3 length is 11 residues. The germline V gene encodes CDR1 GTSNPN and CDR2 SVGIG (reference sequence). Trimming took off 4 bases at V and 3 bases at J, with 7 bases between the two ends. The CDR3 DNA is TGTGCCTGGACAGAATTCTACGAGCAGTACTTC. It specifies CAWTEFYEQYF.

This clonotype came up many times. The chain has TRBV5-1 and TRBJ1-1; D perhaps matches TRBD1 (5 bases). The CDR3 contains 15 residues. V shed 4 bases and J shed 1 base, with 14 bases lying between them. Germline loops: CDR1 SGHRS, CDR2 YFSETQ. CDR3 residues: CASSPDGRGNTEAFF. The CDR3 DNA follows: TGCGCCAGCAGCCCCGACGGAAGGGGGAACACTGAAGCTTTCTTT.

This clonotype was seen only a few times. The chain uses TRBV5-1 and TRBJ2-5; D is unresolved. The V end lost 4 bases, the J end lost 1 base, and 11 bases lay between the germline ends. Germline lookup yields CDR1 SGHRS and CDR2 YFSETQ. The CDR3 totals 14 residues. CDR3 sequence: CASSPMAVQETQYF. Written as DNA, the CDR3 is TGCGCCAGCAGCCCGATGGCGGTCCAAGAGACCCAGTACTTC.

J is TRBJ1-5 and V is TRBV12-3 or TRBV12-4, with 8 nucleotides matching TRBD1. The V and J ends lost 5 bases and 1 base, in that order; junction bases with no gene match: 10. This CDR3 spans 17 amino acids. CDR3 in DNA: TGTGCCAGCAGTCCAAGGACAGGGCGCGGGAGCAATCAGCCCCAGCATTTT. Amino acids: CASSPRTGRGSNQPQHF.

This clonotype was observed many times. The chain is built from TRBV5-1 and TRBJ2-5; maybe TRBD2 (6 bases). Germline CDR1 and CDR2: SGHRS and YFSETQ. V lost 4 bases and J 0 bases, leaving 13 bases between the germline ends. The CDR3 has 15 amino acids. CDR3 in amino acids: CASSTRLGDQETQYF. CDR3 coding DNA: TGCGCCAGCAGCACCAGACTAGGTGACCAAGAGACCCAGTACTTC.

About this clonotype itself: This may be a read error: a much more frequent sequence differs by one nucleotide. The rearrangement uses TRBV5-1 and TRBJ1-2; 8 nucleotides align to TRBD1. The CDR3 contains 18 residues. CDR1 and CDR2 (germline): SGHRS, YFSETQ. This CDR3 reads CASSLGSGWGQDNYGHTF. The CDR3 DNA reads TGCGCCAGCAGCTTGGGATCAGGGTGGGGACAGGATAACTATGGCCACACCTTC.

The sample holds a few counts of this clonotype. The gene calls are TRBV7-8 and TRBJ1-6; 7 bases align to TRBD1. This CDR3 has 15 residues. The V and J ends lost 3 bases and 3 bases, in that order; junction bases with no gene match: 2. CDR1 is SGHVS, CDR2 FQNEAQ, per germline. The CDR3 is CASSLGQLYNSPLHF. As DNA, the CDR3 is TGTGCCAGCAGCTTGGGACAGCTCTATAATTCACCCCTCCACTTT.

In this sample, this clonotype turned up a few times. The chain combines TRBV27 with TRBJ1-1; D unclear. Germline CDR1 is MNHEY and CDR2 is SMNVEV (reference sequence). This CDR3 is built from 13 residues. Trimming left V 5 bases short and J 0 bases short, with 7 bases between. CDR3 amino acids: CASSDNMNTEAFF. The CDR3 bases are TGTGCCAGCAGTGACAACATGAACACTGAAGCTTTCTTT.

This clonotype was detected ten times or more. This chain uses TRBV6-6 with TRBJ2-7, with TRBD2 as a possible D gene (6 bases). The CDR3 totals 12 residues. Germline CDR1 reads MNHNY; CDR2 reads SVGAGI (reference sequence). V lost 6 bases, J lost 8 bases, and 14 bases lay in between. The CDR3 is CASSSGVPKQYF. The CDR3 DNA follows: TGTGCCAGCAGCTCGGGGGTGCCGAAGCAGTACTTC.

This clonotype has at least ten counts. This may be a read error, as it is one base from a much larger clone. V and J are TRBV20-1 and TRBJ2-1; 10 bases fit TRBD2. The J call is doubtful: the DNA matches TRBJ2-7 better. Germline CDR1 DFQATT, CDR2 SNEGSKA (reference sequence). This CDR3 contains 17 residues. The CDR3 loop is CSAHGLAVRSSYNEQYF. The CDR3 DNA follows: TGCAGTGCTCACGGACTAGCGGTGAGGAGTTCCTACAATGAGCAGTACTTC.

The chain combines TRBV15 with TRBJ2-1; tentative D call: TRBD1 (5 bases). Trimming took 4 bases from V and 10 from J, leaving 14 bases between them. The CDR3 is 13 amino acids. Germline assignment: CDR1 LNHNV and CDR2 YYDKDF (reference sequence). In DNA, the CDR3 is TGTGCCACCAGCAAGTTGACAGTTTACGAGCAGTTCTTC. This gives the protein CATSKLTVYEQFF.

This clonotype was seen a handful of times. A single base separates this from a much larger clone, so it may be a read error. The chain uses TRBV18 and TRBJ2-1; D is uncertain. The tail of the sequence fits TRBJ2-7 better, so the J call may be wrong. The germline V gene encodes CDR1 KGHSH and CDR2 LQKENI. The length of the CDR3 is 14 residues. CDR3 in amino acids: CASSRLKDSNEQYF. In nucleotides, the CDR3 is TGTGCCAGCTCACGCCTCAAAGATTCCAATGAGCAGTACTTC.

CDR3 DNA sequence: TGTGCCAGCAGCAAAGGGACTAGCGGGACTAGCTACAATGAGCAGTTCTTC. This sequence encodes CASSKGTSGTSYNEQFF. The chain joins TRBV7-9 to TRBJ2-1; 13 bases are a match to TRBD2. J was trimmed by 3 bases and V by 5 bases; bases with no gene match: 7. The CDR3 has 17 amino acids. Germline values: CDR1 SEHNR, CDR2 FQNEAQ (reference sequence).

The chain combines TRBV3-1 with TRBJ2-7, with D perhaps TRBD1 (7 bases). This CDR3 spans 12 amino acids. Trimming took 8 bases from V and 2 from J, leaving 10 bases between them. Germline CDR1 is LGHDT and CDR2 is YNNKEL (reference sequence). The CDR3 region is CASGGTAYEQYF. CDR3 nucleotides: TGTGCCAGCGGCGGGACAGCCTACGAGCAGTACTTC.